This TCR beta chain was sequenced during a study of T cell changes during pregnancy in multiple sclerosis. Profiled with immunoSEQ multiplex PCR; TCRdb holds only in-frame clones, not every one. Altogether 50,000 to 55,000 clones are present, about 90% being singletons, with the ten largest covering 0.5%. The receptor comes from a female donor with multiple sclerosis, enrolled in a pregnancy study. Sequenced here: CD4+ T cells from peripheral blood mononuclear cells, sampled in the third trimester of pregnancy.

The CDR3 nucleotides read TGTGCCAGCAGCTGGGGGACAGGGGACTATGGCTACACCTTC. It encodes CASSWGTGDYGYTF. The V call is TRBV5-5, the J call TRBJ1-2; 10 nucleotides match TRBD1. V lost 3 bases to trimming and J lost 3 bases; unmatched junction nucleotides: 2. The CDR3 is 14 amino acids. CDR1 is SGHKS and CDR2 is YYEKEE in the germline V gene (reference sequence).